Listed below are T cell receptor beta chains from one sample, sequenced in a study of blood T cell repertoires in COVID-19. The method was immunoSEQ multiplex PCR; TCRdb's version includes in-frame clones alone and lacks a portion of them. This sample has around 67,000 clones, with more than 75% found just once. The sequencing sample was made of peripheral blood. The receptor set was obtained from a man aged 45-65 years with active COVID-19. Each CDR3 is given with its conserved first and last residue. The D gene is left open where the match is weak. Not all rows give a size; the values are once, few, many and, for expanded clones, a class.

clone_size: .; v_call: TRBV5-1; d_call: .; j_call: TRBJ2-7; cdr3_nt: TGCGCCAGCAGCCCCGTGGGAGGTAACGAGCAGTACTTC; cdr3_aa: CASSPVGGNEQYF
clone_size: .; v_call: TRBV4-1; d_call: .; j_call: TRBJ2-7; cdr3_nt: TGCGCCAGCAGCCAAGAGGCGGGGACAGCCTACTCCTACGAGCAGTACTTC; cdr3_aa: CASSQEAGTAYSYEQYF
clone_size: .; v_call: TRBV5-1; d_call: .; j_call: TRBJ1-1; cdr3_nt: TGCGCCAGCAGCTTGGGGCATATCTCTGAAGCTTTCTTT; cdr3_aa: CASSLGHISEAFF
clone_size: .; v_call: TRBV15; d_call: TRBD2; j_call: TRBJ2-2; cdr3_nt: TGTGCCACCAGCAGAGATCGGACTAGCGGGAGACACGGGGAGCTGTTTTTT; cdr3_aa: CATSRDRTSGRHGELFF
clone_size: .; v_call: TRBV20-1; d_call: .; j_call: TRBJ1-2; cdr3_nt: TGCAGTGCTCCGGGGGGATATGGCTACACCTTC; cdr3_aa: CSAPGGYGYTF
clone_size: .; v_call: TRBV6-1; d_call: TRBD1; j_call: TRBJ1-2; cdr3_nt: TGTGCCAGCAGTGAGGGACAGAACTATGGCTACACCTTC; cdr3_aa: CASSEGQNYGYTF
clone_size: .; v_call: TRBV19; d_call: .; j_call: TRBJ1-1; cdr3_nt: TGTGCCAGTAGTATCGGACACCAGGGCACTGAAGCTTTCTTT; cdr3_aa: CASSIGHQGTEAFF
clone_size: .; v_call: TRBV11-2; d_call: TRBD2; j_call: TRBJ2-1; cdr3_nt: TGTGCCAGCAGCGGGGGACTACTATACAATGAGCAGTTCTTC; cdr3_aa: CASSGGLLYNEQFF
clone_size: .; v_call: TRBV14; d_call: TRBD1; j_call: TRBJ1-2; cdr3_nt: TGTGCCAGCAGCCAAAAGACAGGGGTTAACTATGGCTACACCTTC; cdr3_aa: CASSQKTGVNYGYTF
clone_size: .; v_call: TRBV21-1; d_call: .; j_call: TRBJ2-4; cdr3_nt: TGTGCCAGCAGCTTTCGGGCGGGGAATCGAGTCAAAAACATTCAGTACTTC; cdr3_aa: CASSFRAGNRVKNIQYF
clone_size: .; v_call: TRBV4-1; d_call: .; j_call: TRBJ2-1; cdr3_nt: TGCGCCAGCAGCCAAGAGAGTTCGAGGAGTGAGCAGTTCTTC; cdr3_aa: CASSQESSRSEQFF
clone_size: .; v_call: TRBV4-3; d_call: .; j_call: TRBJ1-6; cdr3_nt: TGCGCCAGCAGCCAAGTTTACAGTGTTTCTTCACCCCTCCACTTT; cdr3_aa: CASSQVYSVSSPLHF
clone_size: .; v_call: TRBV5-1; d_call: TRBD2; j_call: TRBJ2-1; cdr3_nt: TGCGCCAGCAGCCGCGGGAGGGACCAAGTCGGCAATGAGCAGTTCTTC; cdr3_aa: CASSRGRDQVGNEQFF
clone_size: .; v_call: TRBV24-1; d_call: .; j_call: TRBJ1-2; cdr3_nt: TGTGCCACCAGTGACGGACAGTACAACTATGGCTACACCTTC; cdr3_aa: CATSDGQYNYGYTF
clone_size: .; v_call: TRBV7-3; d_call: .; j_call: TRBJ2-7; cdr3_nt: TGTGCCAGCAGCCTTACAGATGGATACGAGCAGTACTTC; cdr3_aa: CASSLTDGYEQYF
clone_size: .; v_call: TRBV12-3/TRBV12-4; d_call: .; j_call: TRBJ2-7; cdr3_nt: TGTGCCAGCAGTTTAGGCGGCTCCTACGAGCAGTACTTC; cdr3_aa: CASSLGGSYEQYF
clone_size: .; v_call: TRBV27; d_call: TRBD1; j_call: TRBJ2-7; cdr3_nt: TGTGCCAGCAGTCCAGCTCCGGGACAGGGCCCCTACGAGCAGTACTTC; cdr3_aa: CASSPAPGQGPYEQYF
clone_size: few; v_call: TRBV28; d_call: TRBD2; j_call: TRBJ2-7; cdr3_nt: TGTGCCAGCAGCTTCGGTGGGGGGGACGGATCCTACGAGCAGTACTTC; cdr3_aa: CASSFGGGDGSYEQYF
clone_size: few; v_call: TRBV18; d_call: TRBD1; j_call: TRBJ1-2; cdr3_nt: TGTGCCAGCTCACCTAACCCCGGGACAGTAAACTATGGCTACACCTTC; cdr3_aa: CASSPNPGTVNYGYTF
clone_size: .; v_call: TRBV11-2; d_call: TRBD2; j_call: TRBJ2-2; cdr3_nt: TGTGCCAGCAGCTCCGACCTAGGACTAGCGGGAGTCGAGGGGGAGCTGTTTTTT; cdr3_aa: CASSSDLGLAGVEGELFF
clone_size: .; v_call: TRBV20-1; d_call: .; j_call: TRBJ2-1; cdr3_nt: TGCAGTGCTAGTGACGTCCAGCGGTTATACAATGAGCAGTTCTTC; cdr3_aa: CSASDVQRLYNEQFF
clone_size: .; v_call: TRBV2; d_call: TRBD1; j_call: TRBJ1-5; cdr3_nt: TGTGCCAGCAGTGACCCAGGGGGCGCATCTCAGCCCCAGCATTTT; cdr3_aa: CASSDPGGASQPQHF
clone_size: .; v_call: TRBV7-9; d_call: .; j_call: TRBJ1-1; cdr3_nt: TGTGCCAGCATGCTTGGGGCAGGACAGAACACTGAAGCTTTCTTT; cdr3_aa: CASMLGAGQNTEAFF
clone_size: .; v_call: TRBV11-3; d_call: TRBD2; j_call: TRBJ2-7; cdr3_nt: TGTGCCAGCAGCTTAGGACTAGCGGGAGGGCCGAACGATTACGAGCAGTACTTC; cdr3_aa: CASSLGLAGGPNDYEQYF
clone_size: few; v_call: TRBV2; d_call: .; j_call: TRBJ2-7; cdr3_nt: TGTGCCAGCAGTGATAGGAGGCTGCCCTACGAGCAGTACTTC; cdr3_aa: CASSDRRLPYEQYF
clone_size: once; v_call: TRBV27; d_call: .; j_call: TRBJ2-1; cdr3_nt: TGTGCCAGCAGGCTAAGAAACAATGAGCAGTTCTTC; cdr3_aa: CASRLRNNEQFF
clone_size: .; v_call: TRBV18; d_call: TRBD2; j_call: TRBJ2-7; cdr3_nt: TGTGCCAGCTCACCTAGCGGGCTCAACGAGCAGTACTTC; cdr3_aa: CASSPSGLNEQYF
clone_size: .; v_call: TRBV30; d_call: .; j_call: TRBJ1-1; cdr3_nt: TGTGCCTGGAGTGGACAGGAGAACACTGAAGCTTTCTTT; cdr3_aa: CAWSGQENTEAFF
clone_size: .; v_call: TRBV9; d_call: .; j_call: TRBJ2-2; cdr3_nt: TGTGCCAGCAGCGTAGACGCAGTAAACACCGGGGAGCTGTTTTTT; cdr3_aa: CASSVDAVNTGELFF
clone_size: .; v_call: TRBV23-1; d_call: TRBD1; j_call: TRBJ2-7; cdr3_nt: TGCGCCAGCAGTCGAGGACAGGGGGCTAGTTACCACTACAGCTCCTACGAGCAGTACTTC; cdr3_aa: CASSRGQGASYHYSSYEQYF
clone_size: .; v_call: TRBV24-1; d_call: .; j_call: TRBJ1-4; cdr3_nt: TGTGCCACCGGAGACGGAGCTGGTCCTAATGAAAAACTGTTTTTT; cdr3_aa: CATGDGAGPNEKLFF
clone_size: .; v_call: TRBV2; d_call: TRBD1; j_call: TRBJ2-7; cdr3_nt: TGTGCCAGCATGCAAGACAGGGGCGAGCAGTACTTC; cdr3_aa: CASMQDRGEQYF
clone_size: .; v_call: TRBV27; d_call: TRBD2; j_call: TRBJ2-7; cdr3_nt: TGTGCCAGCAAATGGCTAGCGGCCGACTCCTACGAGCAGTACTTC; cdr3_aa: CASKWLAADSYEQYF
clone_size: few; v_call: TRBV5-1; d_call: TRBD1; j_call: TRBJ1-1; cdr3_nt: TGCGCCAGCAGCTTCAAACAGGGGCTGAACACTGAAGCTTTCTTT; cdr3_aa: CASSFKQGLNTEAFF
clone_size: once; v_call: TRBV3-1/TRBV3-2; d_call: TRBD2; j_call: TRBJ2-1; cdr3_nt: TGTGCCAGCAGCCGGACTAGCCAGCAGTTCTTC; cdr3_aa: CASSRTSQQFF
clone_size: once; v_call: TRBV5-1; d_call: .; j_call: TRBJ2-5; cdr3_nt: TGCGCCAGCGGGTTCCAACCGGGACAACAAGAGACCCAGTACTTC; cdr3_aa: CASGFQPGQQETQYF
clone_size: .; v_call: TRBV9; d_call: .; j_call: TRBJ1-2; cdr3_nt: TGTGCCAGCAGCTCCCCTTTCGGCAGGGCCCATGGCTACACCTTC; cdr3_aa: CASSSPFGRAHGYTF
clone_size: .; v_call: TRBV30; d_call: TRBD1; j_call: TRBJ1-6; cdr3_nt: TGTGCCTGGAGAGTACCGGGACAGGGGTTTCGCCCCCTCCACTTT; cdr3_aa: CAWRVPGQGFRPLHF
clone_size: .; v_call: TRBV7-2; d_call: .; j_call: TRBJ1-5; cdr3_nt: TGTGCCAGCAGCTCCGGCCCAGGGGCGAGACTCCAGCATTTT; cdr3_aa: CASSSGPGARLQHF
clone_size: .; v_call: TRBV9; d_call: .; j_call: TRBJ2-1; cdr3_nt: TGTGCCAGCAGCGTAGCTAAGAGCGGTAGCTCCTACAATGAGCAGTTCTTC; cdr3_aa: CASSVAKSGSSYNEQFF
clone_size: .; v_call: TRBV29-1; d_call: TRBD1; j_call: TRBJ1-2; cdr3_nt: TGCAGCGTTGAAGATACCCTCGGACAGGGAATAGGGTATGGCTACACCTTC; cdr3_aa: CSVEDTLGQGIGYGYTF
clone_size: .; v_call: TRBV28; d_call: TRBD1; j_call: TRBJ1-1; cdr3_nt: TGTGCCAGCAGTTTTTGGTCAGGGGGCCGTACTGAAGCTTTCTTT; cdr3_aa: CASSFWSGGRTEAFF
clone_size: .; v_call: TRBV28; d_call: .; j_call: TRBJ2-2; cdr3_nt: TGTGCCAGCACGGGACAACAGAACACCGGGGAGCTGTTTTTT; cdr3_aa: CASTGQQNTGELFF
clone_size: once; v_call: TRBV9; d_call: .; j_call: TRBJ2-1; cdr3_nt: TGTGCCAGCAGCGTAGTGGGGGGCTCCTACAATGAGCAGTTCTTC; cdr3_aa: CASSVVGGSYNEQFF
clone_size: .; v_call: TRBV4-2; d_call: .; j_call: TRBJ2-2; cdr3_nt: TGTGCCAGCAGCGCGGGGGACACTTTACCAAACACCGGGGAGCTGTTTTTT; cdr3_aa: CASSAGDTLPNTGELFF